This T cell receptor (beta chain) is drawn from a study of cytomegalovirus exposure and HLA in healthy donors. Looking at the study overall: The same platform as the approximately 730 first-cohort repertoires was used for the 130 or so validation repertoires, a later analysis reported.

CDR1 is SGHAT, CDR2 FQNNGV, per germline. The CDR3 spans 13 residues. Deletions cut 6 bases from V and 6 bases from J, with 14 bases between. This table comes from immunoSEQ multiplex PCR, and its TCRdb copy is limited to in-frame clones, with some not included. Among 200,000 or so clones, around nine tenths were seen once, and the ten largest hold about 0.95%. Overall study findings and caveats: A few CMV-associated chains were confirmed in vitro to be specific for CMV antigens. Accounts indicate the classifier identified cytomegalovirus status with strong specificity and sensitivity. There were 164 TCR beta chains listed as cytomegalovirus-associated.

Regarding this clone: Its antigen remains unknown.

The chain is built from TRBV11-2 and TRBJ1-1; D perhaps matches TRBD1 (5 bases). The receptor was isolated from a woman aged 18 to 35 in good health and CMV-seronegative. The sample comprised PBMCs. The CDR3 loop is CASSLRGTPEAFF. CDR3 bases: TGTGCCAGCAGTCTCCGGGGGACCCCTGAAGCTTTCTTT.